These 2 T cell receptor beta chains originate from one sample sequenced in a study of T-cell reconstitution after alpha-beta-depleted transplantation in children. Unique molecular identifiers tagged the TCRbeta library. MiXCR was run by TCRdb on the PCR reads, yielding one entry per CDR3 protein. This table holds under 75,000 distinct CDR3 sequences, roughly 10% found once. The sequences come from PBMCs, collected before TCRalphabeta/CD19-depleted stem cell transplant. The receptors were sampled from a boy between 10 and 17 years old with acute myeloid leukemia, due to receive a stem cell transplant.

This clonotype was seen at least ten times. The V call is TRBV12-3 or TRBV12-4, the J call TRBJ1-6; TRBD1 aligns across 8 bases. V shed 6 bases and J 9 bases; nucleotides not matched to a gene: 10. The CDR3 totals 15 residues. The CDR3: CASSPGTGGGSPLHF. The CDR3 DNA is TGTGCCAGCAGCCCCGGGACAGGCGGGGGTTCACCCCTCCACTTT.

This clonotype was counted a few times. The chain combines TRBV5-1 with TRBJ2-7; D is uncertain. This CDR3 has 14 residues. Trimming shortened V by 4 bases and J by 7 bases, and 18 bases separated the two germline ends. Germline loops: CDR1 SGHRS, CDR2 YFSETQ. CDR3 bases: TGCGCCAGCAGCGAACCGGGTCTCAACGCAGAGCAGTACTTC. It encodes CASSEPGLNAEQYF. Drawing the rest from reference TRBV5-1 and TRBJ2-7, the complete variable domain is KAGVTQTPRYLIKTRGQQVTLSCSPISGHRSVSWYQQTPGQGLQFLFEYFSETQRNKGNFPGRFSGRQFSNSRSEMNVSTLELGDSALYLCASSEPGLNAEQYFGPGTRLTVT.